The 18 T cell receptor beta chains below come from one sample, sequenced in a study of blood T cell repertoires in COVID-19. Clones were read by immunoSEQ multiplex PCR, and TCRdb kept only the in-frame ones, dropping some. This sample has almost 55,000 clones, with about nine tenths found just once. Sequencing was done on a sample of peripheral blood. Source of these receptors: a human donor in a cohort sampled during active COVID-19.

The CDR3 sequence: CASSLQGAITGELFF. Here the CDR3 DNA reads TGTGCCAGCAGCCTACAGGGGGCAATCACCGGGGAGCTGTTTTTT. The genes are TRBV6-5 and TRBJ2-2; 9 nucleotides line up with TRBD1. The junction had 6 bases not matched to a gene; V was cut back by 6 bases and J by 4 bases. This CDR3 is built from 15 residues. Germline CDR1 reads MNHEY; CDR2 reads SVGAGI.

The V gene is TRBV7-9, the J gene TRBJ1-1; possibly TRBD1 for D (5 bases). V lost 4 bases, J lost 4 bases, and 16 bases lay in between. The CDR3 extends over 15 amino acids. CDR1 and CDR2 (germline): SEHNR, FQNEAQ (reference sequence). The CDR3 coding sequence is TGTGCCAGCAGCTCCACAGCGGGGCTTGGCACTGAAGCTTTCTTT. Protein sequence: CASSSTAGLGTEAFF.

The chain employs TRBV5-1 and TRBJ2-6; D is undetermined. CDR1 and CDR2 (germline): SGHRS, YFSETQ. Trimming shortened V by 6 bases and J by 6 bases, and 13 bases separated the two germline ends. This CDR3 is 14 amino acids long. The CDR3 sequence: CASTTGSEANVLTF. CDR3 nucleotides: TGCGCCAGCACCACCGGGTCAGAGGCCAACGTCCTGACTTTC.

DNA for the CDR3: TGTGCCAGAAGCATCACCGGCGGGGCGGGGCCCTCCTACGAGCAGTACTTC. Protein sequence: CARSITGGAGPSYEQYF. This chain joins TRBV5-3 and TRBJ2-7, with D possibly matching TRBD2 (6 bases). TRBV5-3 is annotated as an ORF whose role is uncertain. Trimming cost V 4 bases and J 0 bases, with 20 bases left between them. CDR3 length equals 17 residues.

This clone was seen only once. V gene TRBV2 combines with J gene TRBJ2-6, with a tentative D call TRBD1 (5 bases). V was pared by 7 bases and J by 2 bases, with 9 bases between. The germline gives CDR1 SNHLY, CDR2 FYNNEI. The CDR3 is made up of 14 amino acids. CDR3 DNA: TGTGCCAGCACCTCAGGGCCTGGGGCCAACGTCCTGACTTTC. Translation gives CASTSGPGANVLTF.

This sequence joins TRBV9 and TRBJ2-1; D uncertain. The germline V and J ends were trimmed by 4 bases and 1 base, with 12 bases remaining between them. Germline CDR1 reads SGDLS; CDR2 reads YYNGEE. There are 15 residues in the CDR3. The CDR3: CASSPGGMSYNEQFF. CDR3 bases: TGTGCCAGCAGCCCGGGTGGAATGTCCTACAATGAGCAGTTCTTC. The full variable domain, in which reference TRBV9 and TRBJ2-1 provide the parts outside the CDR3, is DSGVTQTPKHLITATGQRVTLRCSPRSGDLSVYWYQQSLDQGLQFLIQYYNGEERAKGNILERFSAQQFPDLHSELNLSSLELGDSALYFCASSPGGMSYNEQFFGPGTRLTVL.

This rearrangement joins TRBV4-1 to TRBJ1-5, with D uncertain. Germline CDR1 reads MGHRA; CDR2 reads YSYEKL. V shed 3 bases and J shed 7 bases, with 13 bases lying between them. The length of the CDR3 is 14 residues. DNA for the CDR3: TGCGCCAGCAGCCACCCAAGTGAGGGCCAGCCCCAGCATTTT. Protein sequence: CASSHPSEGQPQHF.

The chain joins TRBV5-1 to TRBJ1-4; no clear D. This CDR3 contains 15 residues. The ends were cut back, 1 base at V and 8 bases at J, with 15 bases in the middle. Germline V lookup: CDR1 SGHRS, CDR2 YFSETQ. The CDR3 region is CASSLSGWRGEKLFF. CDR3 nucleotides: TGCGCCAGCAGCTTGTCGGGATGGCGTGGCGAAAAACTGTTTTTT.

The genes are TRBV27 and TRBJ1-1; no definite D call. The CDR3 has 15 amino acids. Trimming left V 2 bases short and J 7 bases short, with 17 bases between. Germline V CDR1 and CDR2: MNHEY, SMNVEV (reference sequence). The CDR3 loop is CASSLSRDAPGEAFF. In DNA, the CDR3 is TGTGCCAGCAGTTTAAGTCGGGATGCTCCCGGTGAAGCTTTCTTT.

The rearrangement joins TRBV19 to TRBJ2-7, with 11 bases identical to TRBD2. Germline V lookup: CDR1 LNHDA, CDR2 SQIVND (reference sequence). The V segment lost 4 bases and the J segment 0 bases; nucleotides outside the gene matches: 2. The CDR3 is 15 amino acids. The CDR3 sequence: CASSNSGRASYEQYF. CDR3 in DNA: TGTGCCAGTAGTAATAGCGGGAGGGCCTCCTACGAGCAGTACTTC.

V gene TRBV5-5 combines with J gene TRBJ2-2; 8 nucleotides agree with TRBD2. The CDR3 has 17 residues. Germline CDR1 is SGHKS and CDR2 is YYEKEE (reference sequence). V shed 0 bases, J shed 6 bases, and the junction held 10 bases outside the gene matches. In DNA form, the CDR3 reads TGTGCCAGCAGCTTGGGTACTCCGGGACTAGTGTCCGGGGAGCTGTTTTTT. It yields the protein CASSLGTPGLVSGELFF.

The V gene is TRBV19, the J gene TRBJ2-4; D gene uncertain. This CDR3 is built from 13 residues. Trimming took 6 bases from V and 0 from J, leaving 6 bases between them. Per germline, CDR1 LNHDA and CDR2 SQIVND (reference sequence). Here the CDR3 DNA reads TGTGCCAGTAGCTCCAGAGCCAAAAACATTCAGTACTTC. It translates to CASSSRAKNIQYF.

V gene TRBV6-5 combines with J gene TRBJ2-7, with no clear D. From germline, CDR1 is MNHEY and CDR2 SVGAGI. Trimming removed 5 bases at V and 4 bases at J, with 18 bases between. This CDR3 spans 15 amino acids. Here the CDR3 DNA reads TGTGCCAGCAGTCCGGCCCCTTCCCCTAGATACGAGCAGTACTTC. It encodes CASSPAPSPRYEQYF.

This clone was found once. This chain joins TRBV7-6 and TRBJ1-2; D gene ambiguous. V lost 5 bases to trimming and J lost 5 bases, with 24 bases between them. From germline, CDR1 is SGHVS and CDR2 FNYEAQ. The CDR3 sequence is 17 residues long. For the CDR3, the DNA is TGTGCCAGCAGCCCTCGACGCGGCGACGGCATTGGGTATGGCTACACCTTC. It specifies CASSPRRGDGIGYGYTF.

The V call is TRBV3-1 (or the pseudogene TRBV3-2), the J call TRBJ1-2; a weak D match, TRBD1 (5 bases). The CDR3 covers 14 residues. Per germline, CDR1 LGHDT and CDR2 YNNKEL (reference sequence). V was clipped by 5 bases and J by 8 bases, with 18 bases between them. This CDR3 reads CASSNPLGVGGYTF. Written as DNA, the CDR3 is TGTGCCAGCAGCAACCCTTTAGGGGTGGGCGGCTACACCTTC.

This chain joins TRBV19 and TRBJ1-1, with unresolved D. This CDR3 contains 12 residues. V was clipped by 6 bases and J by 3 bases, with 8 bases between them. The germline V gene encodes CDR1 LNHDA and CDR2 SQIVND (reference sequence). The CDR3 DNA is TGTGCCAGTAGATCGGGTGACACTGAAGCTTTCTTT. This encodes CASRSGDTEAFF. The variable domain in full, with the rest retrieved from reference TRBV19 and TRBJ1-1, is DGGITQSPKYLFRKEGQNVTLSCEQNLNHDAMYWYRQDPGQGLRLIYYSQIVNDFQKGDIAEGYSVSREKKESFPLTVTSAQKNPTAFYLCASRSGDTEAFFGQGTRLTVV.

The chain carries TRBV11-2 and TRBJ2-1; D gene ambiguous. V shed 0 bases and J shed 3 bases, with 9 bases lying between them. Per germline, CDR1 SGHAT and CDR2 FQNNGV. The CDR3 contains 15 residues. The CDR3 sequence: CASSLESLNYNEQFF. DNA for the CDR3: TGTGCCAGCAGCTTAGAGTCTCTAAACTACAATGAGCAGTTCTTC. Together with reference TRBV11-2 and TRBJ2-1, the CDR3 gives the full variable domain: EAGVAQSPRYKIIEKRQSVAFWCNPISGHATLYWYQQILGQGPKLLIQFQNNGVVDDSQLPKDRFSAERLKGVDSTLKIQPAKLEDSAVYLCASSLESLNYNEQFFGPGTRLTVL.

The J gene is TRBJ1-4, the V gene TRBV7-9, with D unresolved. V was pared by 8 bases and J by 3 bases, with 10 bases between. The CDR3 totals 13 residues. From germline, CDR1 is SEHNR and CDR2 FQNEAQ (reference sequence). The CDR3: CASLRSANEKLFF. CDR3 in DNA: TGTGCCAGCCTCAGGTCTGCTAATGAAAAACTGTTTTTT.